This entry lists 28 T cell receptor beta chains sequenced from one sample in a study of early T cells in non-severe SARS-CoV-2 infection (dated by TCRdb to 2020 to 2023). The library was prepared using 5' RACE. Sequencing took place on a NextSeq 500. Through fastp at Q25 and MiXCR, TCRdb rebuilt clones from the public reads, retaining in-frame beta chains. Each record represents a unique CDR3 protein, reported with the most common genes and DNA among its rows. Across this sample there are about 62,000 distinct CDR3 sequences, with about 9.9% seen only once. The ten largest clones add up to 1.2% of the sample. Sequencing was carried out using whole blood. The receptors shown here come from an adult who was a healthcare worker with PCR-confirmed SARS-CoV-2 infection or an uninfected control (not recorded which).

This clonotype appeared a few times. The chain uses TRBV24-1 and TRBJ2-1, with 8 bases that match TRBD2. The CDR3 sequence is 17 residues long. V was pared by 0 bases and J by 5 bases, with 8 bases of the junction left unmatched. The V gene's germline CDR1 is KGHDR and CDR2 SFDVKD. The CDR3 loop is CATSDLPSSGGHNEQFF. In nucleotides, the CDR3 is TGTGCCACCAGTGATTTGCCTTCGAGCGGGGGACACAATGAGCAGTTCTTC.

The sample holds many counts of this clonotype. CDR3 protein: CASSSSLCSYEQYV. The CDR3 bases are TGTGCCAGCAGTTCATCCTTATGCTCCTACGAGCAGTACGTC. The rearrangement uses TRBV6-7 and TRBJ2-7, with D unresolved. TRBV6-7 is filed as an ORF, its function uncertain. This CDR3 has 14 residues. Trimming took off 4 bases at V and 0 bases at J, with 10 bases between the two ends.

This clonotype was counted ten times or more. The CDR3 protein is CASRTGNEQFF. CDR3 nucleotide sequence: TGTGCCAGCAGGACAGGGAATGAGCAGTTCTTC. This chain connects TRBV6-6 to TRBJ2-1, with 7 bases matching TRBD1. The CDR3 extends over 11 amino acids. The J segment lost 7 bases and the V segment lost 6 bases, leaving 0 bases of the junction unmatched. The V gene's germline CDR1 is MNHNY and CDR2 SVGAGI (reference sequence).

J is TRBJ2-4 and V is TRBV2, with TRBD1 matching over 8 bases. CDR3 length: 18 residues. CDR1 is SNHLY, CDR2 FYNNEI, per germline. V was clipped by 6 bases and J by 7 bases; unmatched bases: 20. CDR3 sequence: CASSLWSEGRQGTNIQYF. The CDR3 DNA sequence: TGTGCCAGCAGCCTCTGGAGTGAGGGTCGACAGGGGACGAACATTCAGTACTTC.

V usage is TRBV6-5 and J usage is TRBJ1-1; D remains ambiguous. The V gene lost 1 base and the J gene lost 8 bases, with 11 bases spanning the gap. Germline V CDR1 and CDR2: MNHEY, SVGAGI. The CDR3 covers 13 residues. The CDR3 region is CASSYFSSSEAFF. CDR3 coding DNA: TGTGCCAGCAGTTACTTTTCCAGTTCAGAAGCTTTCTTT.

CDR3 DNA sequence: TGTGCCAGCAGCCCGATCTGGGGAGCTAGCACAGATACGCAGTATTTT. Residues: CASSPIWGASTDTQYF. The chain recombines TRBV6-5 with TRBJ2-3; perhaps TRBD2 as D (5 bases). This CDR3 is built from 16 residues. Trimming removed 6 bases at V and 0 bases at J, with 16 bases between. CDR1 is MNHEY and CDR2 is SVGAGI in the germline V gene.

The chain is built from TRBV12-3 or TRBV12-4 and TRBJ2-1; D is possibly TRBD1 (6 bases). CDR3 size: 12 residues. The ends were cut back, 3 bases at V and 10 bases at J, with 10 bases in the middle. The CDR3 sequence: CASSLRGNEQFF. The CDR3 DNA is TGTGCCAGCAGTTTGAGGGGGAACGAGCAGTTCTTC.

This clonotype was recorded a few times. CDR3 DNA sequence: TGTGCCAGCAGCTTAGATCAGACAGAAGAGACCCAGTACTTC. Protein: CASSLDQTEETQYF. The rearrangement joins TRBV7-8 to TRBJ2-5; TRBD1 is a possible D gene (5 bases). Deletions cut 1 base from V and 3 bases from J, with 9 bases between. Germline lookup yields CDR1 SGHVS and CDR2 FQNEAQ. The CDR3 runs 14 residues.

This clonotype was seen many times. The chain uses TRBV6-2 or TRBV6-3 and TRBJ2-1; no firm D call. The CDR3 totals 15 residues. V was cut by 0 bases and J by 0 bases, with 6 bases left in between. CDR1 MNHEY and CDR2 SVGEGT come from the germline V gene. The chain's CDR3 is CASSYSVGSYNEQFF. The CDR3 DNA reads TGTGCCAGCAGTTACTCGGTGGGCTCCTACAATGAGCAGTTCTTC.

This clonotype was recorded at least ten times. The rearrangement joins TRBV30 to TRBJ2-5, with D unresolved. This CDR3 comprises 13 residues. The V end lost 3 bases, the J end lost 7 bases, and 15 bases lay between the germline ends. Germline assignment: CDR1 GTSNPN and CDR2 SVGIG (reference sequence). CDR3 bases: TGTGCCTGGAGCACCGGGCCTCCGGGGACCCAGTACTTC. Its translation: CAWSTGPPGTQYF.

This clonotype was detected many times. The chain uses TRBV19 and TRBJ1-3; D gene uncertain. From germline, CDR1 is LNHDA and CDR2 SQIVND (reference sequence). The CDR3 runs to 14 residues. Trimming took 1 base from V and 2 from J, leaving 6 bases between them. CDR3 region: CASSIAAAGNTIYF. In nucleotides, the CDR3 is TGTGCCAGTAGTATAGCGGCAGCTGGAAACACCATATATTTT.

The gene calls are TRBV5-6 and TRBJ2-1, with 7 bases aligning to TRBD2. V gave up 4 bases and J gave up 2 bases; unmatched junction bases: 3. Germline CDR1 and CDR2: SGHDT and YYEEEE. This CDR3 contains 14 residues. In nucleotides, the CDR3 is TGTGCCAGCAGCCTGGGACTACCCTACAATGAGCAGTTCTTC. Protein product: CASSLGLPYNEQFF.

This rearrangement joins TRBV18 to TRBJ2-5; TRBD1 aligns across 12 bases. After removal of 2 bases from V and 5 bases from J, the junction contained 12 bases not matched to a gene. The CDR3 consists of 18 residues. CDR1 is KGHSH, CDR2 LQKENI, per germline. CDR3 bases: TGTGCCAGCTCACCAACACACCGGGACAGGGGGCAACGGGAGACCCAGTACTTC. Translated: CASSPTHRDRGQRETQYF.

This clonotype has a handful of counts. V gene TRBV6-5 combines with J gene TRBJ2-5; D call uncertain. The length of the CDR3 is 13 residues. CDR1 and CDR2 (germline): MNHEY, SVGAGI. Trimming shortened V by 6 bases and J by 2 bases, and 10 bases separated the two germline ends. The CDR3 sequence: CASRGRRQETQYF. The CDR3 DNA follows: TGTGCCAGCAGAGGACGGCGACAAGAGACCCAGTACTTC.

In its sample, this clonotype was seen a few times. V gene TRBV6-5 combines with J gene TRBJ2-2, with no clear D. Germline V gene data show CDR1 as MNHEY and CDR2 as SVGAGI. There are 18 residues in the CDR3. The V end lost 7 bases, the J end lost 4 bases, and 25 bases lay between the germline ends. Here the CDR3 reads CASIPKPPSGSGTGELFF. DNA of the CDR3: TGTGCCAGCATCCCGAAGCCGCCGTCGGGTTCAGGCACCGGGGAGCTGTTTTTT.

There are a few counts of this clonotype. This chain joins TRBV20-1 and TRBJ1-4; a weak D match, TRBD1 (5 bases). Germline V gene data show CDR1 as DFQATT and CDR2 as SNEGSKA (reference sequence). The CDR3 has 13 residues. Trimming stripped 4 bases from V and 5 bases from J, with 11 bases between. CDR3 sequence (DNA): TGCAGTGCTACACAGGCCCCGAATGAAAAACTGTTTTTT. This codes for CSATQAPNEKLFF.

This clonotype was observed a handful of times. The genes are TRBV6-6 and TRBJ1-5; 7 nucleotides match TRBD1. V trimming: 0 bases; J trimming: 6 bases; junction bases outside the gene matches: 5. The CDR3 loop spans 15 amino acids. Looked up from germline, CDR1 is MNHNY and CDR2 is SVGAGI (reference sequence). The CDR3, as DNA: TGTGCCAGCAGTTACTCGACAGGGCTGGGTCAGCCCCAGCATTTT. This gives the protein CASSYSTGLGQPQHF.

This clonotype was detected only a few times. This rearrangement joins TRBV19 to TRBJ1-5; no clear D. The germline V and J ends were trimmed by 3 bases and 4 bases, with 16 bases remaining between them. CDR3 length: 16 amino acids. CDR1 is LNHDA, CDR2 SQIVND, per germline (reference sequence). The CDR3 protein is CASSMSAAVKNQPQHF. In DNA, the CDR3 is TGTGCCAGTAGTATGTCGGCGGCAGTAAAAAATCAGCCCCAGCATTTT.

The rearrangement joins TRBV18 to TRBJ2-5; the match to TRBD2 covers 8 bases. Per the germline V gene, CDR1 is KGHSH and CDR2 is LQKENI. The CDR3 covers 14 residues. The V gene end was trimmed by 2 bases and the J gene end by 2 bases; junction bases not matched to a gene: 1. CDR3 bases: TGTGCCAGCTCACCAGGACTAGCTCAAGAGACCCAGTACTTC. Its protein is CASSPGLAQETQYF.

This clonotype was observed at least ten times. This chain connects TRBV7-8 to TRBJ1-6; D ambiguous. From germline, CDR1 is SGHVS and CDR2 FQNEAQ. This CDR3 has 17 amino acids. V was pared by 6 bases and J by 7 bases, with 22 bases between. The CDR3, as DNA: TGTGCCAGCAGTTCCTCAAACGGCGGACGGAGCAATTCACCCCTCCACTTT. Its translation: CASSSSNGGRSNSPLHF.

This clonotype was counted at least ten times. The CDR3 region has the DNA TGTGCCAGCAGCTTCGACAGGGGCGACGAGCAGTACGTC. Translation gives CASSFDRGDEQYV. The chain has TRBV7-9 and TRBJ2-7; 8 bases fit TRBD1. V lost 3 bases and J lost 5; bases outside the gene matches: 3. The CDR3 is made up of 13 amino acids. CDR1 and CDR2 (germline): SEHNR, FQNEAQ (reference sequence).

The rearrangement joins TRBV6-1 to TRBJ2-7, with a possible D match to TRBD1 (5 bases). Trimming removed 0 bases at V and 4 bases at J, with 10 bases between. The germline V gene has CDR1 MNHNS and CDR2 SASEGT. There are 14 residues in the CDR3. The CDR3 DNA is TGTGCCAGCAGTGAAGCAGCAGGGTTATACGAGCAGTACGTC. Translated, it gives CASSEAAGLYEQYV.

This sequence joins TRBV5-1 and TRBJ1-4, with 11 bases that match TRBD1. Germline values: CDR1 SGHRS, CDR2 YFSETQ. J lost 8 bases, V lost 4 bases, and 4 bases had no gene match. CDR3 length: 14 amino acids. DNA for the CDR3: TGCGCCAGCAGCACGGGACAGGGGGACGAAAAACTGTTTTTT. Translation: CASSTGQGDEKLFF.

Only a few counts were recorded for this clonotype. CDR3 DNA sequence: TGTGCCAGCAGCTTAAGCGGACCTCAAGAGACCCAGTACTTC. It translates to CASSLSGPQETQYF. The V gene is TRBV7-2, the J gene TRBJ2-5, with D perhaps TRBD2 (5 bases). V was trimmed by 2 bases and J by 2 bases, leaving 9 bases between them. The CDR3 length is 14 residues. Germline V gene lookup returns CDR1 SGHTA and CDR2 FQGNSA. Full variable domain (outside the CDR3, taken from reference TRBV7-2 and TRBJ2-5): GAGVSQSPSNKVTEKGKDVELRCDPISGHTALYWYRQSLGQGLEFLIYFQGNSAPDKSGLPSDRFSAERTGGSVSTLTIQRTQQEDSAVYLCASSLSGPQETQYFGPGTRLLVL.

The chain uses TRBV20-1 and TRBJ2-4; D is uncertain. CDR1 is DFQATT and CDR2 is SNEGSKA in the germline V gene (reference sequence). Trimming shortened V by 1 base and J by 0 bases, and 7 bases separated the two germline ends. The CDR3 sequence is 14 residues long. The CDR3 bases are TGCAGTGCTAGAGTGGGTCTAGCCAAAAACATTCAGTACTTC. This gives the protein CSARVGLAKNIQYF.

This chain joins TRBV3-1 and TRBJ1-1; the match to TRBD1 covers 9 bases. This CDR3 spans 14 amino acids. The germline V gene encodes CDR1 LGHDT and CDR2 YNNKEL (reference sequence). The ends lost 4 bases at V and 5 bases at J; junction bases unmatched: 5. The CDR3, as DNA: TGTGCCAGCAGCCCGGGGACAGGGAGGACTGAAGCTTTCTTT. Protein sequence: CASSPGTGRTEAFF.

The chain is built from TRBV25-1 and TRBJ1-1, with D maybe TRBD1 (5 bases). The germline V gene has CDR1 MGHDK and CDR2 SYGVNS. The V gene lost 3 bases and the J gene lost 11 bases, with 19 bases spanning the gap. This CDR3 is 14 amino acids long. CDR3 nucleotides: TGTGCCAGCAGTGATCCGGCGAGGGGAGTAGAGGCTTTCTTT. Its protein is CASSDPARGVEAFF.

This clonotype has more than one count but fewer than ten. The chain recombines TRBV2 with TRBJ2-1; either TRBD1 or TRBD2 may supply D (5 bases each). Germline assignment: CDR1 SNHLY and CDR2 FYNNEI. V was cut by 5 bases and J by 9 bases, with 8 bases left in between. CDR3 length: 11 amino acids. The DNA of the CDR3 is TGTGCCAGCAGTATGGGGGTTGAGCAGTTCTTC. This sequence encodes CASSMGVEQFF.